The 7 T cell receptor beta chains in this list originate from one sample, sequenced in a study of T-cell memory formation after mild COVID-19. Each CDR3 protein is one row after TCRdb ran MiXCR on the 5' RACE reads. The sample lists tens of thousands of distinct CDR3 sequences; over 12% were seen once. The sequenced sample consisted of PBMCs or a T cell subset sorted from them (not recorded which). The source of these receptors is a man younger than 35 who had mild COVID-19 (a few samples of this study predate the infection). Cell type and time point are not known.

This clonotype was recorded at least ten times. The chain uses TRBV6-6 and TRBJ2-2; D is ambiguous. There are 13 residues in the CDR3. The V gene's germline CDR1 is MNHNY and CDR2 SVGAGI (reference sequence). Trimming removed 1 base from V and 5 bases from J, with 5 bases in between. DNA for the CDR3: TGTGCCAGCAGTTACTTCGCAACCGGGGAGCTGTTTTTT. Protein product: CASSYFATGELFF.

The chain recombines TRBV15 with TRBJ2-2; no clear D gene. V gave up 5 bases and J gave up 1 base, with 14 bases separating them. The V gene's germline CDR1 is LNHNV and CDR2 YYDKDF (reference sequence). The CDR3 loop spans 16 amino acids. CDR3 sequence reads: CATSEETRLNTGELFF. Written as DNA, the CDR3 is TGTGCCACCAGCGAAGAGACCAGGTTGAACACCGGGGAGCTGTTTTTT.

The CDR3 coding sequence is TGCGCCAGCTCCTCAAGAGATAGGCAGGGCTTAGGCTACACCTTC. Protein sequence: CASSSRDRQGLGYTF. This chain connects TRBV4-1 to TRBJ1-2, with D possibly matching TRBD1 (5 bases). The CDR3 covers 15 residues. Looked up from germline, CDR1 is MGHRA and CDR2 is YSYEKL. V was pared by 8 bases and J by 8 bases, with 24 bases between.

V gene TRBV7-9 combines with J gene TRBJ2-2; weak D call: TRBD1 (6 bases). This CDR3 spans 17 amino acids. Germline lookup yields CDR1 SEHNR and CDR2 FQNEAQ (reference sequence). The V and J ends lost 0 bases and 7 bases respectively, with 18 bases between them. The CDR3 DNA is TGTGCCAGCAGCTTAGCGGGCAAGACAGGTCGCGACGGGGAGCTGTTTTTT. This gives the protein CASSLAGKTGRDGELFF.

This clonotype was seen repeatedly, ten times or more. The chain links TRBV29-1 to TRBJ2-2; 9 bases are shared with TRBD1. This CDR3 comprises 14 residues. After removal of 6 bases from V and 5 bases from J, the junction contained 7 bases not matched to a gene. CDR1 is SQVTM, CDR2 ANQGSEA, per germline. Written as DNA, the CDR3 is TGCAGCGTGCCCGGGACAGGGAAAACCGGGGAGCTGTTTTTT. Translation gives CSVPGTGKTGELFF.

This chain connects TRBV5-1 to TRBJ2-5; tentatively, D is TRBD1 (5 bases). Germline-derived CDR1 and CDR2 are SGHRS and YFSETQ. This CDR3 has 16 residues. Trimming removed 2 bases from V and 0 bases from J, with 14 bases in between. The CDR3 DNA is TGCGCCAGCAGCTTTGGCAGGGATAACGACCAAGAGACCCAGTACTTC. Its translation is CASSFGRDNDQETQYF. The whole variable domain, remainder taken from reference TRBV5-1 and TRBJ2-5, is KAGVTQTPRYLIKTRGQQVTLSCSPISGHRSVSWYQQTPGQGLQFLFEYFSETQRNKGNFPGRFSGRQFSNSRSEMNVSTLELGDSALYLCASSFGRDNDQETQYFGPGTRLLVL.

In this sample, this clonotype turned up many times. The chain combines TRBV24-1 with TRBJ2-6, with 8 bases lining up with TRBD1. V lost 9 bases and J lost 2; bases outside the gene matches: 2. Germline values: CDR1 KGHDR, CDR2 SFDVKD. The CDR3 runs 14 residues. CDR3 in DNA: TGTGCCACCCAGGGGGCTGCTGGGGCCAACGTCCTGACTTTC. Its protein is CATQGAAGANVLTF.